This TCR beta chain was recovered during a study of cytotoxic CD8 clonotypes in ibrutinib-treated CLL. Turning to the study itself: After a median of almost 70 months, some 14 patients stayed remitted and about 12 progressed; responses had been partial in around 24 and complete in 2. Study results and caveats: Baseline clonality exceeded age-matched healthy donors and tracked circulating CD8+ T-cell counts. Public clonotypes (which were uncommon) either contracted or remained stable on treatment. Timing of sampling differed between sustained-remission and progressing patients.

Concerning this clone itself: Its antigen is undetermined.

The CDR3 sequence is 18 residues long. From germline, CDR1 is LGHNA and CDR2 YSLEER. The J segment lost 3 bases and the V segment lost 2 bases, leaving 11 bases of the junction unmatched. Method: immunoSEQ multiplex PCR; TCRdb's copy keeps in-frame clones and lacks some. The repertoire holds 200,000 to 250,000 clones, with less than 75% as singletons. The sequencing here drew on PBMCs, taken after 24 months of ibrutinib treatment. This sequence joins TRBV4-3 and TRBJ2-1; 9 bases match TRBD2. The TCR was taken from a human donor with chronic lymphocytic leukemia. The DNA for the CDR3 is TGCGCCAGCAGCCAAAGAAAAGGGCTAGCGGGAAGCTACAATGAGCAGTTCTTC. This codes for CASSQRKGLAGSYNEQFF.